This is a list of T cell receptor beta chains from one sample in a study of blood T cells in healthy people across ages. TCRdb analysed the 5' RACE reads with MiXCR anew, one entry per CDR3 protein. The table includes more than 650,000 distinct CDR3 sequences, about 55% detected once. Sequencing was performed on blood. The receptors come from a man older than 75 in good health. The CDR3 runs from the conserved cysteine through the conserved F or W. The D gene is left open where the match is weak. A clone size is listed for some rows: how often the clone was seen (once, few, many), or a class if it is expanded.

CDR3 DNA: TGTGCCAGCAGTCGTCTCCAGACTGGGGCCAACGTCCTGACTTTC; CDR3 protein: CASSRLQTGANVLTF; clone size: .; V gene: TRBV27; D gene: .; J gene: TRBJ2-6
CDR3 DNA: TGTGCCAGCAGCTTGAGTAGCGGAGCCGTCCTACGTTTTCAGCAGTACTTC; CDR3 protein: CASSLSSGAVLRFQQYF; clone size: .; V gene: TRBV5-6; D gene: .; J gene: TRBJ2-7
CDR3 DNA: TGCAGTGCTAGGGCCTTGGGGCTAGCGGGATTAGCCAAAAACATTCAGTACTTC; CDR3 protein: CSARALGLAGLAKNIQYF; clone size: .; V gene: TRBV20-1; D gene: TRBD2; J gene: TRBJ2-4
CDR3 DNA: TGTGCCAGCAGCCAACGGGGCCTGTGGGGGTTCTTC; CDR3 protein: CASSQRGLWGFF; clone size: .; V gene: TRBV3-1; D gene: .; J gene: TRBJ2-1
CDR3 DNA: TGTGCCAGCAGTGGGGTGGGGGGCTCGGGGAACACTGAAGCTTTCTTT; CDR3 protein: CASSGVGGSGNTEAFF; clone size: .; V gene: TRBV5-6; D gene: .; J gene: TRBJ1-1
CDR3 DNA: TGCGCCAGCAGCGAAGGGACAGGGGTCATGTACGAGCAGTACTTC; CDR3 protein: CASSEGTGVMYEQYF; clone size: few; V gene: TRBV5-1; D gene: TRBD1; J gene: TRBJ2-7
CDR3 DNA: TGCGCCAGCAGCCAAGTAGGCAGCGGCAACTACGAGCAGTACTTC; CDR3 protein: CASSQVGSGNYEQYF; clone size: .; V gene: TRBV4-1; D gene: .; J gene: TRBJ2-7
CDR3 DNA: TGCAGTGCTAGCGGTCCCGGGACAGGGACCGGGGAGCTGTTTTTT; CDR3 protein: CSASGPGTGTGELFF; clone size: .; V gene: TRBV20-1; D gene: TRBD1; J gene: TRBJ2-2
CDR3 DNA: TGTGCCATCAGTGATGACAGGGGCAATGAGCAGTTCTTC; CDR3 protein: CAISDDRGNEQFF; clone size: once; V gene: TRBV10-3; D gene: TRBD1; J gene: TRBJ2-1
CDR3 DNA: TGCAGCGTGCCGGTTCAGGGCATGAACACTGAAGCTTTCTTT; CDR3 protein: CSVPVQGMNTEAFF; clone size: .; V gene: TRBV29-1; D gene: .; J gene: TRBJ1-1
CDR3 DNA: TGTGCCAGCAGCTTATCCCAGGACGGAATTGGGTACTTC; CDR3 protein: CASSLSQDGIGYF; clone size: few; V gene: TRBV11-2; D gene: .; J gene: TRBJ2-5
CDR3 DNA: TGCAGCCCCGGGACCCAAGAAGGGCTGGATGAGCAGTTCTTC; CDR3 protein: CSPGTQEGLDEQFF; clone size: .; V gene: TRBV29-1; D gene: .; J gene: TRBJ2-1
CDR3 DNA: TGTGCCATCAGTGAGCCCGACAGGGGACACAGATACGCGTATTTT; CDR3 protein: CAISEPDRGHRYAYF; clone size: .; V gene: TRBV10-3; D gene: TRBD1; J gene: TRBJ2-3
CDR3 DNA: TGTGCCAGCAGTTCCCTACTAAAGGGTAGCACAGATACGCAGTATTTT; CDR3 protein: CASSSLLKGSTDTQYF; clone size: many; V gene: TRBV28; D gene: .; J gene: TRBJ2-3
CDR3 DNA: TGCGCCAGCAGCTTGGGCACAGGGGTTGGTACTGAAGCTTTCTTT; CDR3 protein: CASSLGTGVGTEAFF; clone size: .; V gene: TRBV5-1; D gene: TRBD1; J gene: TRBJ1-1
CDR3 DNA: TGTGCCATCAGTGACCGCGACAGGGACTATAGCAATCAGCCCCAGCATTTT; CDR3 protein: CAISDRDRDYSNQPQHF; clone size: .; V gene: TRBV10-3; D gene: TRBD1; J gene: TRBJ1-5
CDR3 DNA: TGTGCCAGCAGGGATGGGGGGGCTGTGGGTCACAGATACGCGTATTTT; CDR3 protein: CASRDGGAVGHRYAYF; clone size: .; V gene: TRBV6-1; D gene: .; J gene: TRBJ2-3
CDR3 DNA: TGTGCCAGCAGTGTTAGCAGTCCGAATGAGCAGTTCTTC; CDR3 protein: CASSVSSPNEQFF; clone size: .; V gene: TRBV27; D gene: .; J gene: TRBJ2-1
CDR3 DNA: TGTGCCAGCAGTGGGTACACCCCCTCGGGAGAGACCCAGTACTTC; CDR3 protein: CASSGYTPSGETQYF; clone size: .; V gene: TRBV12-3/TRBV12-4; D gene: .; J gene: TRBJ2-5
CDR3 DNA: TGCGCCAGCAGCATCCAGACAGGGGCCCTGTCCTACGAGCAGTACTTC; CDR3 protein: CASSIQTGALSYEQYF; clone size: .; V gene: TRBV5-1; D gene: TRBD1; J gene: TRBJ2-7
CDR3 DNA: TGCGCCAGCAGCTTGATCGGTAGCGGGGTGAGGGATGGCGAGCAGTACTTC; CDR3 protein: CASSLIGSGVRDGEQYF; clone size: .; V gene: TRBV5-1; D gene: TRBD2; J gene: TRBJ2-7
CDR3 DNA: TGTGCCAGCAGTGAAGCAGCGGGAGGGTACAATGAGCAGTACTTC; CDR3 protein: CASSEAAGGYNEQYF; clone size: once; V gene: TRBV25-1; D gene: TRBD2; J gene: TRBJ2-7